The 16 T cell receptor beta chains reported below all come from one sample, sequenced in a study of T cell responses to AZD1222 COVID-19 vaccine. Repertoires were generated with immunoSEQ multiplex PCR, while TCRdb's copy carries only in-frame clones and drops some. The repertoire includes roughly 140,000 clones, 82% of them detected once, and roughly 4.5% sits in the top ten. This material consisted of peripheral blood, taken on day 0 of MenACWY control vaccination. Receptors originate from an adult in good health.

This rearrangement joins TRBV7-8 to TRBJ1-5, with D unresolved. From germline, CDR1 is SGHVS and CDR2 FQNEAQ. V was clipped by 1 base and J by 4 bases, with 11 bases between them. CDR3 length equals 15 residues. The CDR3 spells CASSLGGFGNQPQHF. CDR3 DNA: TGTGCCAGCAGCTTAGGAGGATTTGGGAATCAGCCCCAGCATTTT.

DNA of the CDR3: TGTGCCAGCCTAAGCCTAGCGGGGGGCGATACGCAGTATTTT. Amino acid sequence: CASLSLAGGDTQYF. This sequence joins TRBV18 and TRBJ2-3; TRBD2 aligns across 11 bases. Germline lookup yields CDR1 KGHSH and CDR2 LQKENI. CDR3 length: 14 residues. V shed 8 bases, J shed 6 bases, and the junction held 7 bases outside the gene matches.

V and J are TRBV5-5 and TRBJ1-2; the D gene is possibly TRBD1 (6 bases). V was pared by 1 base and J by 4 bases, with 11 bases between. The germline gives CDR1 SGHKS, CDR2 YYEKEE (reference sequence). CDR3 length: 14 residues. The CDR3 is CASSLSGQSYGYTF. The CDR3 region has the DNA TGTGCCAGCAGCTTGTCAGGACAGAGCTATGGCTACACCTTC. Full variable domain (rest looked up from reference TRBV5-5 and TRBJ1-2): DAGVTQSPTHLIKTRGQQVTLRCSPISGHKSVSWYQQVLGQGPQFIFQYYEKEERGRGNFPDRFSARQFPNYSSELNVNALLLGDSALYLCASSLSGQSYGYTFGSGTRLTVV.

This chain uses TRBV27 with TRBJ2-5, with TRBD2 identical over 10 bases. V lost 5 bases and J lost 4; bases outside the gene matches: 4. This CDR3 region has 14 residues. Germline CDR1 is MNHEY and CDR2 is SMNVEV (reference sequence). DNA of the CDR3: TGTGCCAGCAGTAAACTAGCGGGGAGAGAGACCCAGTACTTC. It codes for CASSKLAGRETQYF.

The rearrangement links TRBV2 to TRBJ1-2, with D unresolved. The germline V gene has CDR1 SNHLY and CDR2 FYNNEI. Trimming removed 0 bases from V and 5 bases from J, with 10 bases in between. The CDR3 covers 14 residues. This CDR3 is CASSEAGFSYGYTF. CDR3 DNA: TGTGCCAGCAGTGAAGCGGGTTTTTCGTATGGCTACACCTTC.

This chain uses TRBV15 with TRBJ2-7; D is perhaps TRBD2 (5 bases). Trimming pared 1 base from V and 4 bases from J, leaving 8 bases between. Looked up from germline, CDR1 is LNHNV and CDR2 is YYDKDF (reference sequence). The CDR3 is 13 residues long. The CDR3 coding sequence is TGTGCCACCAGCAGAGTTCCGGGGTACGAGCAGTACGTC. This gives the protein CATSRVPGYEQYV.

With regard to this clone: At one end the junction does not follow the germline gene, possibly because of a read error. The chain recombines TRBV7-8 with TRBJ2-3; 8 positions agree with TRBD2. CDR3 length: 14 residues. CDR1 is SGHVS, CDR2 FQNEAQ, per germline. The CDR3 region has the DNA TGTGCCAGCAGCTTACGGACTAGCAAAGATACGCAGTATTTT. Translated, it gives CASSLRTSKDTQYF.

This clone has a handful of counts. The chain is built from TRBV4-1 and TRBJ1-4; TRBD1 might be the D (5 bases). This CDR3 comprises 15 residues. Germline V lookup: CDR1 MGHRA, CDR2 YSYEKL. The V end lost 0 bases, the J end lost 8 bases, and 13 bases lay between the germline ends. CDR3 region: CASSQDGLRGEKLFF. The CDR3 coding sequence is TGCGCCAGCAGCCAAGATGGATTGCGGGGGGAAAAACTGTTTTTT.

The chain recombines TRBV5-1 with TRBJ1-4, with a possible D match to TRBD1 (5 bases). The V gene lost 4 bases and the J gene lost 5 bases, with 12 bases spanning the gap. The CDR3 is 14 amino acids. Germline V CDR1 and CDR2: SGHRS, YFSETQ. Here the CDR3 reads CASSLSGTNEKLFF. In nucleotides, the CDR3 is TGCGCCAGCAGCCTCTCAGGGACGAATGAAAAACTGTTTTTT.

There are a few counts of this clone. The chain recombines TRBV3-1 (or the pseudogene TRBV3-2) with TRBJ1-1, with D tentatively TRBD1 (5 bases). Germline V lookup: CDR1 LGHDT, CDR2 YNNKEL (reference sequence). The CDR3 sequence is 12 residues long. Trimming removed 5 bases from V and 4 bases from J, with 8 bases in between. CDR3 sequence (DNA): TGTGCCAGCAGCTTCGGGGGCACTGAAGCTTTCTTT. It codes for CASSFGGTEAFF.

The rearrangement links TRBV5-5 to TRBJ2-2; D might be TRBD1 (5 bases). CDR1 and CDR2 (germline): SGHKS, YYEKEE (reference sequence). Between the trimmed V and J ends, which lost 1 base and 2 bases, there was a span of 6 bases. The CDR3 is made up of 14 amino acids. DNA for the CDR3: TGTGCCAGCAGCTTGACAGGAAACACCGGGGAGCTGTTTTTT. It specifies CASSLTGNTGELFF.

The chain recombines TRBV19 with TRBJ2-3; either TRBD1 or TRBD2 may fit D (5 bases each). The germline V and J ends were trimmed by 6 bases and 0 bases, with 13 bases remaining between them. The CDR3 is 15 amino acids. Germline assignment: CDR1 LNHDA and CDR2 SQIVND (reference sequence). CDR3 residues: CASRPGTLSTDTQYF. The DNA of the CDR3 is TGTGCCAGTAGGCCCGGGACGTTGAGCACAGATACGCAGTATTTT. The full variable domain, its missing parts supplied by reference TRBV19 and TRBJ2-3, is DGGITQSPKYLFRKEGQNVTLSCEQNLNHDAMYWYRQDPGQGLRLIYYSQIVNDFQKGDIAEGYSVSREKKESFPLTVTSAQKNPTAFYLCASRPGTLSTDTQYFGPGTRLTVL.

J is TRBJ1-2 and V is TRBV2; possibly TRBD1 for D (5 bases). The CDR3 is 15 amino acids. V was clipped by 4 bases and J by 2 bases, with 14 bases between them. Germline values: CDR1 SNHLY, CDR2 FYNNEI. The CDR3, as DNA: TGTGCCAGCAGTGGAGCCGGGACGGTGAACTATGGCTACACCTTC. Its protein product is CASSGAGTVNYGYTF.

V and J are TRBV12-3 or TRBV12-4 and TRBJ2-7, with D unresolved. Trimming took off 6 bases at V and 0 bases at J, with 9 bases between the two ends. The CDR3 is made up of 13 amino acids. CDR3 sequence (DNA): TGTGCCAGCAGGCCCCATAACTCCTACGAGCAGTACTTC. Translation gives CASRPHNSYEQYF.

This clone occurred a few times. This rearrangement joins TRBV15 to TRBJ2-7; D is ambiguous. This CDR3 has 15 residues. CDR1 and CDR2 from the germline V gene are LNHNV and YYDKDF (reference sequence). Trimming shortened V by 0 bases and J by 0 bases, and 9 bases separated the two germline ends. This chain's CDR3 is CATSRDLASSYEQYV. The CDR3 DNA follows: TGTGCCACCAGCAGAGATCTGGCGAGCTCCTACGAGCAGTACGTC.

This chain uses TRBV13 with TRBJ1-2; D is possibly TRBD1 (5 bases). Germline loops: CDR1 PRHDT, CDR2 FYEKMQ (reference sequence). Trimming stripped 0 bases from V and 4 bases from J, with 9 bases between. The CDR3 length is 14 residues. The CDR3 DNA follows: TGTGCCAGCAGCTTAGGGCAGGGAGGCTATGGCTACACCTTC. Translated, it gives CASSLGQGGYGYTF.